What follows describes a single T cell receptor (beta chain). V gave up 10 bases and J gave up 2 bases, with 9 bases separating them. CDR1 is MNHNS and CDR2 is SASEGT in the germline V gene. CDR3 size: 12 residues. The method was immunoSEQ multiplex PCR; TCRdb's version includes in-frame clones alone and lacks a portion of them. The sample records about 46,000 clones, over 80% being singletons. These data belong to a study of graft-versus-host responses after intestinal transplantation. Study details: The recipients all started with anti-thymocyte globulin induction and then took tacrolimus and steroids for around three years.

The sequencing here drew on PBMCs, taken around 27 months after a first intestinal transplant, on the day of a second. This chain connects TRBV6-1 to TRBJ1-3; D uncertain. The clonotype originates from a human patient who received an intestinal transplant, so some T cells may come from the graft donor. The CDR3 here is CATRRPGNTIYF. The CDR3 DNA follows: TGTGCCACCCGGAGGCCTGGAAACACCATATATTTT.